The sequence of this TCR beta chain was determined in a study of Ad26.COV2.S vaccination and SARS-CoV-2 variants. About the study: The donor participated in the COV1001 trial, in its Ad26.COV2.S arm. Ad26.COV2.S was injected intramuscularly once or twice, 56 days apart. Whole-study findings and limits: Spike-specific responses of CD8+ and CD4+ T cells were reported to display substantial breadth after vaccination.

As for this clone: Its antigen is not known.

Treatment noted: about 20 received Ad26.COV2.S at low or high dose, single or two shots; roughly five received placebo; per-sample allocation not given. Samples came from day 63 after the first vaccine or placebo injection. In Boston, the donor was an adult between 18-55 years of age. TCRdb's table, derived via immunoSEQ multiplex PCR, lists solely in-frame clones and lacks some. The sample shows some 300,000 clones, about 86% of them seen only once. Germline values: CDR1 KGHSH, CDR2 LQKENI. V lost 3 bases and J 0 bases, leaving 21 bases between the germline ends. This CDR3 spans 20 amino acids. The receptor comes from a person aged 18 to 65 who received the Ad26.COV2.S COVID-19 vaccine or a placebo. Source: peripheral blood, taken in a trial of Ad26.COV2.S vaccine versus placebo. This sequence joins TRBV18 and TRBJ2-6, with a possible D match to TRBD2 (6 bases). The CDR3 loop reads CASSPFSPGLGNSGANVLTF. CDR3 nucleotide sequence: TGTGCCAGCTCACCCTTCTCCCCGGGACTCGGAAACTCTGGGGCCAACGTCCTGACTTTC.